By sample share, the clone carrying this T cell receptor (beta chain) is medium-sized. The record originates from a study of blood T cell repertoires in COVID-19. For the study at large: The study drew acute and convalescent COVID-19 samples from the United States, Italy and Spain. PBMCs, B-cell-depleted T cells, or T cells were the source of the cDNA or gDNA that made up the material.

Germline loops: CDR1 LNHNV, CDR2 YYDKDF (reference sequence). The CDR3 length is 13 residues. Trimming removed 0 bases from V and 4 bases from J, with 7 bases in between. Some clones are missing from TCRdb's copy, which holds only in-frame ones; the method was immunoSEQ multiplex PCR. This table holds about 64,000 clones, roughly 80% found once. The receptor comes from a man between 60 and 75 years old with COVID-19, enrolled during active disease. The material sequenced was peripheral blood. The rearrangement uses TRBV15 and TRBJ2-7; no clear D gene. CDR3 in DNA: TGTGCCACCAGCAGAGATTTCCTTTACGAGCAGTACTTC. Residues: CATSRDFLYEQYF. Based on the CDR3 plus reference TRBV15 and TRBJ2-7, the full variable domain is DAMVIQNPRYQVTQFGKPVTLSCSQTLNHNVMYWYQQKSSQAPKLLFHYYDKDFNNEADTPDNFQSRRPNTSFCFLDIRSPGLGDTAMYLCATSRDFLYEQYFGPGTRLTVT.